These T cell receptor beta chains were read from a single sample in a study of blood T cells in healthy people across ages. TCRdb re-derived calls from the 5' RACE reads in MiXCR, one entry per CDR3 protein. The sample has hundreds of thousands of distinct CDR3 sequences, roughly 25% seen once; the top ten hold less than 3.5%. A further study also used this sample, focusing on T cells of mothers and their children.

The sequenced material came from blood. The source of these receptors is a boy younger than 18 in good health. The CDR3 runs from the conserved cysteine through the conserved F or W. Fields, in order: J gene, D gene, clone size, V gene, CDR3 protein, CDR3 DNA. A D gene is named only where the DNA matches it firmly. Only part of the rows carry a size: once, few, many, or a class if the clone is expanded.

J gene: TRBJ2-3; D gene: TRBD2; clone size: few; V gene: TRBV9; CDR3 protein: CASTLGGTSGPYTQYF; CDR3 DNA: TGTGCCAGCACCCTAGGGGGAACTAGCGGGCCCTATACGCAGTATTTT
J gene: TRBJ1-2; D gene: NA; clone size: NA; V gene: TRBV30; CDR3 protein: CAWSVGQSSNYGYTF; CDR3 DNA: TGTGCCTGGAGTGTAGGACAGTCATCTAACTATGGCTACACCTTC
J gene: TRBJ2-1; D gene: NA; clone size: NA; V gene: TRBV28; CDR3 protein: CASSSAATAYNEQFF; CDR3 DNA: TGTGCCAGCAGTTCCGCTGCGACAGCCTACAATGAGCAGTTCTTC
J gene: TRBJ2-5; D gene: TRBD2; clone size: few; V gene: TRBV4-2; CDR3 protein: CASSQGLAGDPKETQYF; CDR3 DNA: TGTGCCAGCAGCCAGGGACTAGCGGGAGACCCAAAAGAGACCCAGTACTTC
J gene: TRBJ1-4; D gene: NA; clone size: many; V gene: TRBV28; CDR3 protein: CAIRRPNANEKLFF; CDR3 DNA: TGTGCCATCCGGCGGCCAAACGCTAATGAAAAACTGTTTTTT
J gene: TRBJ2-1; D gene: NA; clone size: NA; V gene: TRBV7-9; CDR3 protein: CASSLESNEQFF; CDR3 DNA: TGTGCCAGCAGCTTAGAATCCAATGAGCAGTTCTTC
J gene: TRBJ2-2; D gene: TRBD2; clone size: few; V gene: TRBV5-1; CDR3 protein: CASRAGGPYTGELFF; CDR3 DNA: TGCGCCAGCAGAGCGGGGGGACCGTACACCGGGGAGCTGTTTTTT
J gene: TRBJ1-2; D gene: NA; clone size: NA; V gene: TRBV5-1; CDR3 protein: CASSFGTPGDGYTF; CDR3 DNA: TGCGCCAGCAGCTTTGGGACGCCCGGAGATGGCTACACCTTC
J gene: TRBJ1-1; D gene: TRBD1; clone size: NA; V gene: TRBV11-2; CDR3 protein: CASSKPSPGQGMETEAFF; CDR3 DNA: TGTGCTAGCAGCAAGCCTTCTCCGGGACAGGGGATGGAAACTGAAGCTTTCTTT
J gene: TRBJ2-1; D gene: NA; clone size: few; V gene: TRBV7-3; CDR3 protein: CASSLNGLPYNEQFF; CDR3 DNA: TGTGCCAGCAGCTTAAATGGACTACCCTACAATGAGCAGTTCTTC
J gene: TRBJ2-2; D gene: NA; clone size: few; V gene: TRBV6-6; CDR3 protein: CASSPRQLNTGELFF; CDR3 DNA: TGTGCCAGCAGTCCCCGACAGCTTAACACCGGGGAGCTGTTTTTT
J gene: TRBJ2-5; D gene: TRBD2; clone size: few; V gene: TRBV5-1; CDR3 protein: CASSLELAGTQETQYF; CDR3 DNA: TGCGCCAGCAGCTTGGAACTAGCGGGCACCCAAGAGACCCAGTACTTC
J gene: TRBJ2-7; D gene: NA; clone size: NA; V gene: TRBV2; CDR3 protein: CASSNEYEQYF; CDR3 DNA: TGTGCCAGCAGCAATGAATACGAGCAGTACTTC
J gene: TRBJ2-3; D gene: TRBD1; clone size: NA; V gene: TRBV29-1; CDR3 protein: CSAWDRSTDTQYF; CDR3 DNA: TGCAGCGCTTGGGACAGAAGCACAGATACGCAGTATTTT
J gene: TRBJ1-3; D gene: TRBD1; clone size: NA; V gene: TRBV12-3/TRBV12-4; CDR3 protein: CASGTDSGNTIYF; CDR3 DNA: TGTGCCAGTGGGACAGACTCTGGAAACACCATATATTTT
J gene: TRBJ1-6; D gene: TRBD1; clone size: few; V gene: TRBV12-3/TRBV12-4; CDR3 protein: CASSFGRPTGDHSPLHF; CDR3 DNA: TGTGCCAGCAGTTTTGGACGCCCGACAGGGGACCATTCACCCCTCCACTTT
J gene: TRBJ1-2; D gene: NA; clone size: NA; V gene: TRBV27; CDR3 protein: CASRTGINYGYTF; CDR3 DNA: TGTGCCAGCAGAACAGGGATCAACTATGGCTACACCTTC
J gene: TRBJ1-2; D gene: NA; clone size: few; V gene: TRBV28; CDR3 protein: CASSFFRGRGNYGYTF; CDR3 DNA: TGTGCCAGCAGTTTTTTTCGGGGGCGGGGAAATTATGGCTACACCTTC
J gene: TRBJ2-4; D gene: TRBD1; clone size: many; V gene: TRBV4-2; CDR3 protein: CASSQEYVTGENIQYF; CDR3 DNA: TGTGCCAGCAGCCAAGAGTACGTCACAGGGGAAAACATTCAGTACTTC
J gene: TRBJ1-5; D gene: TRBD1; clone size: NA; V gene: TRBV19; CDR3 protein: CASSGQGAVNQPQHF; CDR3 DNA: TGTGCCAGTAGTGGACAGGGGGCCGTCAATCAGCCCCAGCATTTT
J gene: TRBJ1-1; D gene: TRBD1; clone size: NA; V gene: TRBV29-1; CDR3 protein: CSVEEGTENTEAFF; CDR3 DNA: TGCAGCGTTGAAGAAGGGACAGAGAACACTGAAGCTTTCTTT
J gene: TRBJ2-2; D gene: TRBD1; clone size: NA; V gene: TRBV5-1; CDR3 protein: CASRPGQGHTGELFF; CDR3 DNA: TGCGCCAGCAGACCCGGACAGGGCCACACCGGGGAGCTGTTTTTT
J gene: TRBJ1-1; D gene: TRBD1; clone size: many; V gene: TRBV5-1; CDR3 protein: CASSPGTGWTEAFF; CDR3 DNA: TGCGCCAGCAGCCCCGGGACAGGGTGGACTGAAGCTTTCTTT
J gene: TRBJ2-7; D gene: NA; clone size: NA; V gene: TRBV5-1; CDR3 protein: CASRSRYEQYF; CDR3 DNA: TGCGCCAGCAGGTCACGGTACGAGCAGTACTTC
J gene: TRBJ2-3; D gene: NA; clone size: few; V gene: TRBV7-2; CDR3 protein: CASSLGRTPGTDTQYF; CDR3 DNA: TGTGCCAGCAGCTTAGGTCGGACACCGGGCACAGATACGCAGTATTTT
J gene: TRBJ1-5; D gene: TRBD1; clone size: few; V gene: TRBV12-5; CDR3 protein: CASGLVRGQGRNQPQHF; CDR3 DNA: TGTGCTAGTGGTTTGGTACGAGGACAGGGGCGAAATCAGCCCCAGCATTTT
J gene: TRBJ2-5; D gene: TRBD1; clone size: few; V gene: TRBV5-1; CDR3 protein: CASSLSPGGTETQYF; CDR3 DNA: TGCGCCAGCAGCTTGTCGCCAGGGGGTACAGAGACCCAGTACTTC
J gene: TRBJ2-5; D gene: TRBD2; clone size: few; V gene: TRBV4-2; CDR3 protein: CASSRFAGGSPQETQYF; CDR3 DNA: TGTGCCAGCAGCCGCTTCGCCGGGGGGTCACCTCAAGAGACCCAGTACTTC
J gene: TRBJ2-5; D gene: NA; clone size: NA; V gene: TRBV20-1; CDR3 protein: CSEQGQTQYF; CDR3 DNA: TGCAGTGAACAGGGACAGACCCAGTACTTC
J gene: TRBJ1-2; D gene: TRBD1; clone size: NA; V gene: TRBV6-6; CDR3 protein: CASGSGQGLRYTF; CDR3 DNA: TGTGCCAGTGGGTCGGGACAGGGTCTTCGCTACACCTTC
J gene: TRBJ2-2; D gene: NA; clone size: NA; V gene: TRBV5-1; CDR3 protein: CASSPLPTGELFF; CDR3 DNA: TGCGCCAGCAGCCCGCTTCCGACCGGGGAGCTGTTTTTT
J gene: TRBJ1-3; D gene: NA; clone size: NA; V gene: TRBV29-1; CDR3 protein: CSVEERLRGNTIYF; CDR3 DNA: TGCAGCGTTGAAGAGAGGCTAAGGGGAAACACCATATATTTT
J gene: TRBJ2-1; D gene: NA; clone size: few; V gene: TRBV20-1; CDR3 protein: CSASTSLGVNEQFF; CDR3 DNA: TGCAGTGCTAGTACTAGCTTGGGCGTGAATGAGCAGTTCTTC
J gene: TRBJ2-3; D gene: NA; clone size: NA; V gene: TRBV10-3; CDR3 protein: CAIRDMQETDTQYF; CDR3 DNA: TGTGCCATCAGAGACATGCAAGAGACAGATACGCAGTATTTT
J gene: TRBJ2-4; D gene: NA; clone size: NA; V gene: TRBV30; CDR3 protein: CAWSGTLRENIQYF; CDR3 DNA: TGTGCCTGGAGTGGTACTTTAAGGGAAAACATTCAGTACTTC
J gene: TRBJ1-1; D gene: NA; clone size: NA; V gene: TRBV28; CDR3 protein: CASSPPGLPNTEAFF; CDR3 DNA: TGTGCCAGCAGTCCTCCGGGACTTCCGAACACTGAAGCTTTCTTT
J gene: TRBJ1-1; D gene: NA; clone size: few; V gene: TRBV4-1; CDR3 protein: CASSQPLAPMNTEAFF; CDR3 DNA: TGCGCCAGCAGCCAACCCTTGGCCCCCATGAACACTGAAGCTTTCTTT
J gene: TRBJ2-7; D gene: NA; clone size: few; V gene: TRBV6-1; CDR3 protein: CASSDPIKTAFSYEQYF; CDR3 DNA: TGTGCCAGCAGTGATCCGATTAAGACAGCCTTCTCCTACGAGCAGTACTTC
J gene: TRBJ2-2; D gene: NA; clone size: NA; V gene: TRBV20-1; CDR3 protein: CSARANLNTGELFF; CDR3 DNA: TGCAGTGCTAGAGCAAATTTAAACACCGGGGAGCTGTTTTTT
J gene: TRBJ2-2; D gene: TRBD1; clone size: NA; V gene: TRBV9; CDR3 protein: CASSVAGTVTGELFF; CDR3 DNA: TGTGCCAGCAGCGTAGCGGGGACAGTCACCGGGGAGCTGTTTTTT
J gene: TRBJ1-4; D gene: TRBD1; clone size: few; V gene: TRBV7-9; CDR3 protein: CASSSDRDATNEKLFF; CDR3 DNA: TGTGCCAGCAGCTCAGACAGGGATGCAACTAATGAAAAACTGTTTTTT
J gene: TRBJ2-2; D gene: TRBD1; clone size: few; V gene: TRBV29-1; CDR3 protein: CSVAGGENTGELFF; CDR3 DNA: TGCAGCGTTGCAGGGGGCGAGAACACCGGGGAGCTGTTTTTT
J gene: TRBJ2-5; D gene: TRBD1; clone size: NA; V gene: TRBV10-3; CDR3 protein: CTISEETGTRVAQYF; CDR3 DNA: TGTACCATCAGTGAAGAGACAGGGACAAGAGTGGCCCAGTACTTC
J gene: TRBJ1-2; D gene: TRBD1; clone size: NA; V gene: TRBV20-1; CDR3 protein: CSARDLGQGVDYGYTF; CDR3 DNA: TGCAGTGCTAGAGATTTGGGACAGGGTGTCGACTATGGCTACACCTTC
J gene: TRBJ1-4; D gene: NA; clone size: few; V gene: TRBV20-1; CDR3 protein: CSARRPGQEKLFF; CDR3 DNA: TGCAGTGCTAGAAGGCCAGGGCAAGAAAAACTGTTTTTT